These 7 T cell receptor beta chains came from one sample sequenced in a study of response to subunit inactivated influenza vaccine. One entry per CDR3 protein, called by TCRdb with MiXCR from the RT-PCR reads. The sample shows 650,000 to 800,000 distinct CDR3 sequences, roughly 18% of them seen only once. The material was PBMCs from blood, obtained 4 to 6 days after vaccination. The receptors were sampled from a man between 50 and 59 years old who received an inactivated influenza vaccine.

CDR3 sequence: CASSFGASRQPQHF. The CDR3 nucleotides are TGTGCCAGCAGCTTCGGGGCCTCCCGGCAGCCCCAGCATTTT. The chain links TRBV13 to TRBJ1-5; tentative D call: TRBD1 (5 bases). This CDR3 has 14 amino acids. CDR1 is PRHDT, CDR2 FYEKMQ, per germline (reference sequence). Trimming shortened V by 3 bases and J by 7 bases, and 13 bases separated the two germline ends.

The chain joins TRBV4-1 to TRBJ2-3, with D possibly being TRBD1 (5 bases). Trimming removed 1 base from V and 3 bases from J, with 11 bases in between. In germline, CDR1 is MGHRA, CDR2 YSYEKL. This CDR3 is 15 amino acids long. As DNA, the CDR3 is TGCGCCAGCAGCCAAGTTGGGGCGCGGACAGATACGCAGTATTTT. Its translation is CASSQVGARTDTQYF.

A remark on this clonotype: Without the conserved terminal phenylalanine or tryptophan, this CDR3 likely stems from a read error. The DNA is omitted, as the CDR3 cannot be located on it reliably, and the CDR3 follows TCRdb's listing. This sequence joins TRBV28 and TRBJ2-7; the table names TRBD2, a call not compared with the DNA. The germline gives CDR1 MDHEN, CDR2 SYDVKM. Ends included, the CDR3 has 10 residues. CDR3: CASSLPRLRS.

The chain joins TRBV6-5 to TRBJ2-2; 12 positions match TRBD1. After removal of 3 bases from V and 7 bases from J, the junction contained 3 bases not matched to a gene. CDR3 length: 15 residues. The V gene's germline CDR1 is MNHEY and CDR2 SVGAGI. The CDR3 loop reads CASSYGTGGFGELFF. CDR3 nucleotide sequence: TGTGCCAGCAGTTATGGGACAGGGGGCTTCGGGGAGCTGTTTTTT.

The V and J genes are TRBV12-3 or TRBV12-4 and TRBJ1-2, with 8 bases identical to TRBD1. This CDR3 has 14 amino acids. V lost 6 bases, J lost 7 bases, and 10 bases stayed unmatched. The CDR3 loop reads CASSHSGGASGYTF. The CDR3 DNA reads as TGTGCCAGCAGCCACTCAGGGGGCGCATCTGGCTACACCTTC.

The CDR3, as DNA: TGTGCCAGCAGTCTTCACAGTGCCCGGGGGGAGACCCAGTACTTC. Translated, it gives CASSLHSARGETQYF. The rearrangement joins TRBV12-3 or TRBV12-4 to TRBJ2-5; the D gene is possibly TRBD2 (6 bases). The CDR3 runs to 15 residues. V lost 5 bases and J 5 bases, leaving 18 bases between the germline ends.

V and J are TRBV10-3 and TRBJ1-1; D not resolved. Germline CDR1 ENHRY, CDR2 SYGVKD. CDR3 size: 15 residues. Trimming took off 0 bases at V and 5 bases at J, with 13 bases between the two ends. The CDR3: CAISESLALGTEAFF. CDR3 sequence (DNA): TGTGCCATCAGTGAGTCATTGGCCCTGGGGACTGAAGCTTTCTTT.